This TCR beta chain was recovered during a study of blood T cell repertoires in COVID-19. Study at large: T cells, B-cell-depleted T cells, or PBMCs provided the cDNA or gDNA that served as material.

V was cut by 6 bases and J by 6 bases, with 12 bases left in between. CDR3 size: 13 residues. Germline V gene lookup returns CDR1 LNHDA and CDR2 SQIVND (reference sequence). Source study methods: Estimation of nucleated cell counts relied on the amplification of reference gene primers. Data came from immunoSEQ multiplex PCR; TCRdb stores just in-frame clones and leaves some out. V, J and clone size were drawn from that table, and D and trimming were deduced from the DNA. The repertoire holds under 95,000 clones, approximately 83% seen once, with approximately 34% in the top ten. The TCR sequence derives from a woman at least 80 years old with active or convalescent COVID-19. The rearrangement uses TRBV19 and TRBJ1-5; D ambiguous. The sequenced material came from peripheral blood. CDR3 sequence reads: CASRSNPFQPQHF. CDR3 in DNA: TGTGCCAGTAGATCTAACCCGTTTCAGCCCCAGCATTTT.